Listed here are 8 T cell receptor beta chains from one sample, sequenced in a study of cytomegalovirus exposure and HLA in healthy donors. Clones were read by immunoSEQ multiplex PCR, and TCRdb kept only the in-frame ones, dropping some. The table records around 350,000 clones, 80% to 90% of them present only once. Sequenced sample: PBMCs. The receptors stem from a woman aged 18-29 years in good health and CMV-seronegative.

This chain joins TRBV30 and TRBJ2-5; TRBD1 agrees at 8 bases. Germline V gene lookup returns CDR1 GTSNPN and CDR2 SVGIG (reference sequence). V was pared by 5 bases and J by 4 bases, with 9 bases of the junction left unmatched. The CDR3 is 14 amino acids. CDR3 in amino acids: CAWGSGQGAETQYF. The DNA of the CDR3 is TGTGCCTGGGGAAGTGGGCAGGGGGCAGAGACCCAGTACTTC.

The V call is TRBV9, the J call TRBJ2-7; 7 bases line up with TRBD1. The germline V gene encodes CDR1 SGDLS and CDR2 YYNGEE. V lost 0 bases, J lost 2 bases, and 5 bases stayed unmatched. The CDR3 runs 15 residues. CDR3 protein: CASSVGDSKAYEQYF. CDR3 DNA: TGTGCCAGCAGCGTAGGGGACAGTAAGGCCTACGAGCAGTACTTC.

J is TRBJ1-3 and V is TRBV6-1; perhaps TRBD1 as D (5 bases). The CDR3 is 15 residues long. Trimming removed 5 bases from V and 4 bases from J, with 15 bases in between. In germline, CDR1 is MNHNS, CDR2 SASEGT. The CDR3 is CASSLGALEGNTIYF. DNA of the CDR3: TGTGCCAGCAGTCTAGGGGCCTTGGAAGGAAACACCATATATTTT.

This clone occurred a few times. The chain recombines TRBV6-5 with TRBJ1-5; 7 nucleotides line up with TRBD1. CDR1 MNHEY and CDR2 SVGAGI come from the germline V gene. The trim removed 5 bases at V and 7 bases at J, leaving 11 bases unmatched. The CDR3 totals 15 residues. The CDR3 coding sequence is TGTGCCAGCAGTAAGACAGGGTACGGTGTGCAGCCCCAGCATTTT. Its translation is CASSKTGYGVQPQHF.

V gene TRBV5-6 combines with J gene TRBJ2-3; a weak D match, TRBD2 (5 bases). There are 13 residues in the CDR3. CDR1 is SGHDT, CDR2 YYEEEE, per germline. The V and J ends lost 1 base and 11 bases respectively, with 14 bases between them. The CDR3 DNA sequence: TGTGCCAGCAGCTTGAACCCCACGAGCGGGCAGTATTTT. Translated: CASSLNPTSGQYF.

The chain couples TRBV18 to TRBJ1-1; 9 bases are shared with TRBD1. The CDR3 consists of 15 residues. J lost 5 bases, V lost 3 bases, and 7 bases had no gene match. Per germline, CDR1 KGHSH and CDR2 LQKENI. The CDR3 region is CASSPGTGRKTEAFF. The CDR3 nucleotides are TGTGCCAGCTCACCGGGGACAGGGCGTAAGACTGAAGCTTTCTTT.

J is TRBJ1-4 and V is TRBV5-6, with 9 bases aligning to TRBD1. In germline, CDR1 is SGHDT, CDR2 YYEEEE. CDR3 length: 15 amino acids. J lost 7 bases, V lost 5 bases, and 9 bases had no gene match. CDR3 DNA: TGTGCCAGCAGACCGTGGGGGACAGGGCTTGAAAAACTGTTTTTT. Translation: CASRPWGTGLEKLFF.

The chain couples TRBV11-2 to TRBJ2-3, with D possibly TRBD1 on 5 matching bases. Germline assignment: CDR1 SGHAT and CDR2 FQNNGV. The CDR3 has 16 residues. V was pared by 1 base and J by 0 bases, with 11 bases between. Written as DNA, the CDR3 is TGTGCCAGCAGCTTAGGTGTAGGGGCCAGCACAGATACGCAGTATTTT. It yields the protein CASSLGVGASTDTQYF.